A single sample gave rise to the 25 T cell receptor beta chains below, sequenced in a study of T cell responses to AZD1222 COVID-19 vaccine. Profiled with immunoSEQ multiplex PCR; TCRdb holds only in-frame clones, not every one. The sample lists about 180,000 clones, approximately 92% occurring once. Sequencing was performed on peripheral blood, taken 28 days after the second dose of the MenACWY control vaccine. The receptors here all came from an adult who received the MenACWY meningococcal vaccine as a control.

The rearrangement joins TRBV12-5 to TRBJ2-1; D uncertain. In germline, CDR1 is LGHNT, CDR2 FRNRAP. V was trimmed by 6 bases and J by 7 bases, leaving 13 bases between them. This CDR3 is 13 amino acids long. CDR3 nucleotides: TGTGCTAGTGGCCTCTACCCTGAAAATGAGCAGTTCTTC. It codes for CASGLYPENEQFF.

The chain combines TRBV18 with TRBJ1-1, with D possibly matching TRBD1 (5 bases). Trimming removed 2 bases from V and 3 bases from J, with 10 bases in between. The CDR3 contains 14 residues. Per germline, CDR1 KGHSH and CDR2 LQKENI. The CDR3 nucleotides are TGTGCCAGCTCACCAGGTGTAGGGGACACTGAAGCTTTCTTT. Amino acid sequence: CASSPGVGDTEAFF. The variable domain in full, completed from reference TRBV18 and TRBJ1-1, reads NAGVMQNPRHLVRRRGQEARLRCSPMKGHSHVYWYRQLPEEGLKFMVYLQKENIIDESGMPKERFSAEFPKEGPSILRIQQVVRGDSAAYFCASSPGVGDTEAFFGQGTRLTVV.

The CDR3 protein is CASSQDHSYRGNSPLHF. CDR3 coding DNA: TGTGCCAGCAGCCAAGATCATTCCTACAGGGGCAATTCACCCCTCCACTTT. This chain connects TRBV4-2 to TRBJ1-6, with 7 bases fitting TRBD1. The CDR3 totals 17 residues. The germline gives CDR1 LGHNA, CDR2 YNFKEQ. V was clipped by 0 bases and J by 7 bases; unmatched bases: 9.

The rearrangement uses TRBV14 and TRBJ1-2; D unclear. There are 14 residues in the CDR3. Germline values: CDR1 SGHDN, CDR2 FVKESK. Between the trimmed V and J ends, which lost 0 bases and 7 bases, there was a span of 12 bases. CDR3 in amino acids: CASSQEGKQAGYTF. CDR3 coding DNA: TGTGCCAGCAGCCAAGAGGGGAAGCAGGCTGGCTACACCTTC.

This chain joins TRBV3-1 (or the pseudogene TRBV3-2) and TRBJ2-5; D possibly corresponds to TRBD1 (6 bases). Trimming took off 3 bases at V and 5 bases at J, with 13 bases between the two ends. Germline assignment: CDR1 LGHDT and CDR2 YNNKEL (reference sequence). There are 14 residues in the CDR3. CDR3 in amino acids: CASSQSQGRETQYF. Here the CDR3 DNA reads TGTGCCAGCAGCCAGTCTCAGGGGCGGGAGACCCAGTACTTC.

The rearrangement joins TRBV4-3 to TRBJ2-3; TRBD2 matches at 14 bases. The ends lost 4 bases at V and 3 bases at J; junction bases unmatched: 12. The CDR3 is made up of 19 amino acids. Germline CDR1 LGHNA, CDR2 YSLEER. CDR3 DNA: TGCGCCAGCAGCCGTTCGGGACTAGCGGGGGACGGGGGAACAGATACGCAGTATTTT. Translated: CASSRSGLAGDGGTDTQYF.

CDR3 residues: CASSQLAGGRPETQYF. The CDR3 nucleotides are TGTGCCAGCAGCCAACTAGCGGGGGGGCGTCCAGAGACCCAGTACTTC. The J gene is TRBJ2-5, the V gene TRBV14; 12 bases align to TRBD2. V was clipped by 2 bases and J by 4 bases; unmatched bases: 5. Germline V CDR1 and CDR2: SGHDN, FVKESK. The CDR3 runs to 16 residues.

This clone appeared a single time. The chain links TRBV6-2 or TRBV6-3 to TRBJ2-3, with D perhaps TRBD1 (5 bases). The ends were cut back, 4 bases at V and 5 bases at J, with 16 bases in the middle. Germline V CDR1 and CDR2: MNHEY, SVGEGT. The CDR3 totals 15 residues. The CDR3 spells CASSFLRTTRDTQYF. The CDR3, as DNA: TGTGCCAGCAGTTTCCTTAGGACAACCCGAGATACGCAGTATTTT.

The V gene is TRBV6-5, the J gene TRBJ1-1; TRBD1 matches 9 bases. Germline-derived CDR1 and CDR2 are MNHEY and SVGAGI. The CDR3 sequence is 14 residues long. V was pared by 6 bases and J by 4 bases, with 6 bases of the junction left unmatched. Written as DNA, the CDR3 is TGTGCCAGCAGCCAGACAGGGGGGTTCACTGAAGCTTTCTTT. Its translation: CASSQTGGFTEAFF.

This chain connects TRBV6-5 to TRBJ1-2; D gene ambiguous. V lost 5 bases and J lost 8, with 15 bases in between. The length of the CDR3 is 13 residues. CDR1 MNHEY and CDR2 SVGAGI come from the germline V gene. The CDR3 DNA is TGTGCCAGCAGTACCGGAACCACACGGGGCTACACCTTC. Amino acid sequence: CASSTGTTRGYTF.

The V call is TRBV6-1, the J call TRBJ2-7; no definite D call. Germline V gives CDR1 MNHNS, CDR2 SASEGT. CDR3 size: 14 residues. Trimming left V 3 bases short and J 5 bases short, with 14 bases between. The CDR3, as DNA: TGTGCCAGCAGTGAGGCCCCGATTACCGACGAGCAGTACTTC. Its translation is CASSEAPITDEQYF.

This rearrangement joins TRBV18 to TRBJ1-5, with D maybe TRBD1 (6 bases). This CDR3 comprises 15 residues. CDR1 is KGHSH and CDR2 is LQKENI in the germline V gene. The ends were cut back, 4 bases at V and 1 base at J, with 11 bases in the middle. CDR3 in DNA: TGTGCCAGCTCACAGATACAGGGAAGCAATCAGCCCCAGCATTTT. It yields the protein CASSQIQGSNQPQHF. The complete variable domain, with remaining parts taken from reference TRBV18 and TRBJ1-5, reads NAGVMQNPRHLVRRRGQEARLRCSPMKGHSHVYWYRQLPEEGLKFMVYLQKENIIDESGMPKERFSAEFPKEGPSILRIQQVVRGDSAAYFCASSQIQGSNQPQHFGDGTRLSIL.

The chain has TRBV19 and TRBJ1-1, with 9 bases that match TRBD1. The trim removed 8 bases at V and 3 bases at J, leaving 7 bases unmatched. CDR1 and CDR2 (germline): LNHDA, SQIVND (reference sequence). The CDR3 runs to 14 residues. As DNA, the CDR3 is TGTGCCAGTTTCCAGACAGGGGGTTACACTGAAGCTTTCTTT. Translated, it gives CASFQTGGYTEAFF.

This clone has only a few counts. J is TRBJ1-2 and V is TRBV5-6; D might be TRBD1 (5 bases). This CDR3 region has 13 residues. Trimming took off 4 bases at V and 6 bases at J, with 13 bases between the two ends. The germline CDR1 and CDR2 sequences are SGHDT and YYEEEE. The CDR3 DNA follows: TGTGCCAGCAGCCAAGGAGGGGCGGATGGCTACACCTTC. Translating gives CASSQGGADGYTF.

DNA of the CDR3: TGTGCCAGCAGCTTAGGGACAGGCAAAGAGGGCTACACCTTC. It translates to CASSLGTGKEGYTF. V and J are TRBV7-8 and TRBJ1-2; 7 bases fit TRBD1. The CDR3 extends over 14 amino acids. Trimming at V came to 1 base and at J to 8 bases, leaving 7 bases not matched to a gene. The germline V gene has CDR1 SGHVS and CDR2 FQNEAQ.

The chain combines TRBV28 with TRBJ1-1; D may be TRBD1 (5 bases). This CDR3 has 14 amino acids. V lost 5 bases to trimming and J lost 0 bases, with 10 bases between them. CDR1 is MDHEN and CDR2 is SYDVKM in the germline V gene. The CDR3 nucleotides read TGTGCCAGCAGTCTGACAGCCATGAACACTGAAGCTTTCTTT. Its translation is CASSLTAMNTEAFF.

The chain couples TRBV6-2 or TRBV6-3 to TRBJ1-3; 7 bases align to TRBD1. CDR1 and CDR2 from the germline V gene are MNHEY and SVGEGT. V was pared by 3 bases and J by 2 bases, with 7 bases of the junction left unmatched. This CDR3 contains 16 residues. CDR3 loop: CASSYSRDSPGNTIYF. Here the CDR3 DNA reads TGTGCCAGCAGTTATAGTCGGGACAGTCCTGGAAACACCATATATTTT.

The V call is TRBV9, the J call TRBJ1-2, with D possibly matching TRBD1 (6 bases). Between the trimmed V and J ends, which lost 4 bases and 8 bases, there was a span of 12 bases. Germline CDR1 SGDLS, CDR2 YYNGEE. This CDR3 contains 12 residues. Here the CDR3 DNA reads TGTGCCAGCAGCCCAGGGGATGGGGGCTACACCTTC. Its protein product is CASSPGDGGYTF.

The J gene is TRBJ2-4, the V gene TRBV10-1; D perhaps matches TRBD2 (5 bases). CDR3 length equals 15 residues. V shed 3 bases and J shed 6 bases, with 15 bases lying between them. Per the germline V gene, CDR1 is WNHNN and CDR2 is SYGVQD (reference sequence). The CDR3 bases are TGCGCCAGCAGTGATGGTGGGGAAGGAGGAAACATTCAGTACTTC. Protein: CASSDGGEGGNIQYF.

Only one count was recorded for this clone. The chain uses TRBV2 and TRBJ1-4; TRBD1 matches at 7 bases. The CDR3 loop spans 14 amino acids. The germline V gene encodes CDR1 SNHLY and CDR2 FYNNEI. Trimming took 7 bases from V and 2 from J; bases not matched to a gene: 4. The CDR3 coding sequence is TGTGCCAGCACCACAGGGGTCACTAATGAAAAACTGTTTTTT. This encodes CASTTGVTNEKLFF.

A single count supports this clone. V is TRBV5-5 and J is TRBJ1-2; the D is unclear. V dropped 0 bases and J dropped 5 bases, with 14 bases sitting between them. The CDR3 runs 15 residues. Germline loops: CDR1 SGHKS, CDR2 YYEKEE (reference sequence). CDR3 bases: TGTGCCAGCAGCTTGGCGAGGCAGGTTCCTTATGGCTACACCTTC. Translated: CASSLARQVPYGYTF.

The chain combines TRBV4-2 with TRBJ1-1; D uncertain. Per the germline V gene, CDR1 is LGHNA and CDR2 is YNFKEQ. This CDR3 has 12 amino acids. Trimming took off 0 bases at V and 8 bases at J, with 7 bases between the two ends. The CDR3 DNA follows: TGTGCCAGCAGCCAAGATCCCTTAGAAGCTTTCTTT. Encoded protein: CASSQDPLEAFF.

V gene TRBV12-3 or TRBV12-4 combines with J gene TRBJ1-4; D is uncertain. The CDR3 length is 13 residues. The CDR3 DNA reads TGTGCGACCCAGCGCGGGCCGGGGGAAAAACTGTTTTTT. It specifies CATQRGPGEKLFF.

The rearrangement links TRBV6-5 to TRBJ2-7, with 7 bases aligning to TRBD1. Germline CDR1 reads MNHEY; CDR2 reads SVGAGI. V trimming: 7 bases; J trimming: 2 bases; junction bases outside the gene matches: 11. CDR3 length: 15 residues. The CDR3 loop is CASTEGATGTYEQYF. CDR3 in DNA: TGTGCCAGCACAGAGGGGGCAACCGGAACCTACGAGCAGTACTTC.

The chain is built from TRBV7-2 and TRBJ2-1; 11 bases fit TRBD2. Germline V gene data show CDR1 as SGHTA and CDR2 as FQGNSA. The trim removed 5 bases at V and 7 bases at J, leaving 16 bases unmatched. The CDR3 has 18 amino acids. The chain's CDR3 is CASSLGLVAGGPGNEQFF. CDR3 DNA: TGTGCCAGCAGCCTAGGATTGGTAGCGGGGGGGCCAGGGAATGAGCAGTTCTTC.